The subject of this entry is one TCR beta chain. The antigen is not known. Here immunoSEQ multiplex PCR was the method, and the copy in TCRdb shows in-frame clones only, minus some. The profile shows approximately 2.5 million clones, more than 85% of them singletons. The CDR3 has 11 residues. V lost 3 bases and J lost 5, with 4 bases in between. In germline, CDR1 is LNHDA, CDR2 SQIVND (reference sequence). These data come from a study of shared clonotypes between healthy human individuals. Whole-study results and caveats: Memory subsets generally showed lower estimated richness than naive subsets.

The rearrangement links TRBV19 to TRBJ2-5; D gene unclear. This TCR was sampled from a man aged 18-30 years in good health. Some clones in this sample may be carry-over from other donors' samples. The sample consisted of naive CD4+ T cells from PBMCs. Subset meaning: CD45RA+ positively selected. Here the CDR3 DNA reads TGTGCCAGTAGTATGGCGGAGACCCAGTACTTC. Its translation: CASSMAETQYF.